These 29 T cell receptor beta chains originate from one sample sequenced in a study of OX40 agonist ivuxolimab in advanced cancers. Generated by immunoSEQ multiplex PCR, the TCRdb table keeps only in-frame clones and is missing some. The sample carries approximately 45,000 clones, roughly 90% recorded once. Sequencing was performed on CD4+ or CD8+ T cells sorted from blood, taken in a trial of the OX40 agonist ivuxolimab. The source of these receptors is an adult with an advanced solid tumor such as melanoma, head and neck, liver or kidney cancer.

The chain couples TRBV5-6 to TRBJ2-5, with TRBD1 matching over 9 bases. This CDR3 has 16 residues. The germline CDR1 and CDR2 sequences are SGHDT and YYEEEE. V shed 4 bases and J 0 bases; nucleotides not matched to a gene: 7. CDR3 in amino acids: CASSADRGVNQETQYF. DNA for the CDR3: TGTGCCAGCAGCGCGGACAGGGGCGTAAACCAAGAGACCCAGTACTTC.

The V and J genes are TRBV28 and TRBJ2-7; unclear D gene. The germline V gene encodes CDR1 MDHEN and CDR2 SYDVKM. V was trimmed by 2 bases and J by 3 bases, leaving 8 bases between them. The CDR3 covers 13 residues. CDR3 coding DNA: TGTGCCAGCAGTTTAGTAGGCGGCTACGAGCAGTACTTC. This gives the protein CASSLVGGYEQYF.

This clone appeared once. The chain employs TRBV6-1 and TRBJ1-1; D might be TRBD1 (5 bases). In germline, CDR1 is MNHNS, CDR2 SASEGT. Trimming removed 3 bases from V and 0 bases from J, with 23 bases in between. There are 19 residues in the CDR3. The CDR3 DNA reads TGTGCCAGCAGTGACCTCCCACCGGGACGCACGGCCTTGAACACTGAAGCTTTCTTT. This encodes CASSDLPPGRTALNTEAFF.

This clone turned up a few times. This rearrangement joins TRBV11-2 to TRBJ2-3, with D tentatively TRBD1 or TRBD2 (5 bases each). The ends were cut back, 3 bases at V and 1 base at J, with 11 bases in the middle. CDR1 and CDR2 (germline): SGHAT, FQNNGV. The CDR3 runs 15 residues. CDR3 loop: CASSFRGAGTDTQYF. CDR3 DNA sequence: TGTGCCAGCAGCTTCAGAGGGGCAGGCACAGATACGCAGTATTTT.

The V gene is TRBV15, the J gene TRBJ1-1; D possibly corresponds to TRBD1 (6 bases). Between the trimmed V and J ends, which lost 5 bases and 8 bases, there was a span of 15 bases. The germline V gene has CDR1 LNHNV and CDR2 YYDKDF (reference sequence). The CDR3 has 13 residues. For the CDR3, the DNA is TGTGCCACCAGCCTTAATGAACAGGGAGAAGCTTTCTTT. Amino acid sequence: CATSLNEQGEAFF.

The sample holds a few counts of this clone. The V gene is TRBV30, the J gene TRBJ2-7; D tentatively fits TRBD1 or TRBD2 (5 bases each). Germline lookup yields CDR1 GTSNPN and CDR2 SVGIG (reference sequence). V was clipped by 3 bases and J by 7 bases, with 16 bases between them. The CDR3 covers 13 residues. In nucleotides, the CDR3 is TGTGCCTGGAGCCGGGGCGCCGATGGGGAGCAGTACTTC. This gives the protein CAWSRGADGEQYF.

By share, this clone ranks as medium-sized. The V and J genes are TRBV7-9 and TRBJ2-1, with 11 bases aligning to TRBD1. CDR3 length: 15 residues. V shed 5 bases, J shed 7 bases, and the junction held 7 bases outside the gene matches. Per germline, CDR1 SEHNR and CDR2 FQNEAQ (reference sequence). For the CDR3, the DNA is TGTGCCAGCAGCCCGGGACAGGGGGGAATTAATGAGCAGTTCTTC. It specifies CASSPGQGGINEQFF.

The CDR3 region is CSVDRASGSLDTQYF. Written as DNA, the CDR3 is TGCAGCGTTGACCGGGCTAGCGGGAGCTTAGATACGCAGTATTTT. V usage is TRBV29-1 and J usage is TRBJ2-3, with TRBD2 identical over 10 bases. This CDR3 has 15 amino acids. V was clipped by 3 bases and J by 5 bases; unmatched bases: 8. CDR1 SQVTM and CDR2 ANQGSEA come from the germline V gene.

Only a few counts were recorded for this clone. V is TRBV30 and J is TRBJ2-7; possible D gene TRBD1, 6 bases. Per germline, CDR1 GTSNPN and CDR2 SVGIG (reference sequence). The CDR3 contains 12 residues. The V and J ends lost 3 bases and 7 bases respectively, with 13 bases between them. This CDR3 is CAWRDSGAEQYF. The CDR3 region has the DNA TGTGCCTGGAGGGACAGTGGGGCTGAGCAGTACTTC.

The rearrangement links TRBV28 to TRBJ1-1; perhaps TRBD1 as D (6 bases). Trimming stripped 5 bases from V and 5 bases from J, with 15 bases between. The CDR3 extends over 14 amino acids. Germline-derived CDR1 and CDR2 are MDHEN and SYDVKM. The DNA of the CDR3 is TGTGCCAGCAGTCTCCTCTCAGGGGAGACTGAAGCTTTCTTT. Its translation is CASSLLSGETEAFF.

The V call is TRBV7-2, the J call TRBJ2-7; 9 bases fit TRBD1. CDR1 is SGHTA, CDR2 FQGNSA, per germline. This CDR3 is built from 14 residues. The J segment lost 0 bases and the V segment lost 5 bases, leaving 2 bases of the junction unmatched. CDR3: CASSPDRGSYEQYF. The CDR3 nucleotides read TGTGCCAGCAGCCCGGACAGGGGCTCCTACGAGCAGTACTTC.

The chain carries TRBV4-3 and TRBJ2-7; D unclear. The CDR3 covers 15 residues. Between the trimmed V and J ends, which lost 0 bases and 0 bases, there was a span of 9 bases. Per germline, CDR1 LGHNA and CDR2 YSLEER. This CDR3 is CASSQEPASSYEQYF. The CDR3 DNA follows: TGCGCCAGCAGCCAAGAACCGGCCAGCTCCTACGAGCAGTACTTC.

J is TRBJ1-2 and V is TRBV28; D is unclear. Between the trimmed V and J ends, which lost 6 bases and 2 bases, there was a span of 10 bases. The CDR3 runs 13 residues. In germline, CDR1 is MDHEN, CDR2 SYDVKM. CDR3 sequence: CASRNPQNYGYTF. In DNA, the CDR3 is TGTGCCAGCAGAAATCCTCAGAACTATGGCTACACCTTC.

The CDR3 spells CASSSPTSGSLETQYF. The CDR3 DNA sequence: TGTGCCAGCAGCTCTCCGACTAGCGGGAGTTTAGAGACCCAGTACTTC. The chain links TRBV7-9 to TRBJ2-5, with TRBD2 matching 12 bases. The V and J ends lost 4 bases and 4 bases, in that order; junction bases with no gene match: 7. Per the germline V gene, CDR1 is SEHNR and CDR2 is FQNEAQ (reference sequence). The CDR3 loop spans 16 amino acids.

This clone occurred once. The rearrangement links TRBV11-3 to TRBJ2-3; 8 bases agree with TRBD1. In germline, CDR1 is SGHNT, CDR2 YENEEA. Losses at the gene ends were 2 bases for V and 3 bases for J; bases not matched to a gene: 4. The CDR3 is made up of 15 amino acids. CDR3: CASSLSGGGTDTQYF. The CDR3, as DNA: TGTGCCAGCAGCTTATCAGGGGGCGGAACAGATACGCAGTATTTT. The full variable domain, its missing parts supplied by reference TRBV11-3 and TRBJ2-3, is EAGVVQSPRYKIIEKKQPVAFWCNPISGHNTLYWYLQNLGQGPELLIRYENEEAVDDSQLPKDRFSAERLKGVDSTLKIQPAELGDSAVYLCASSLSGGGTDTQYFGPGTRLTVL.

The V call is TRBV18, the J call TRBJ1-1; D may be TRBD1 (5 bases). The CDR3 is made up of 16 amino acids. The germline V gene has CDR1 KGHSH and CDR2 LQKENI. V lost 3 bases and J 8 bases, leaving 22 bases between the germline ends. This chain's CDR3 is CASSPSAGGGYIEAFF. Here the CDR3 DNA reads TGTGCCAGCTCACCGAGCGCCGGCGGGGGTTACATCGAAGCTTTCTTT.

This clone was detected a few times. The rearrangement joins TRBV7-9 to TRBJ1-2, with 10 bases matching TRBD1. This CDR3 contains 14 residues. The V gene end was trimmed by 3 bases and the J gene end by 8 bases; junction bases not matched to a gene: 6. Germline CDR1 SEHNR, CDR2 FQNEAQ (reference sequence). CDR3 residues: CASSFGTGEGGYTF. The CDR3 DNA is TGTGCCAGCAGCTTCGGGACAGGGGAAGGAGGCTACACCTTC.

The chain carries TRBV29-1 and TRBJ2-7; maybe TRBD2 (7 bases). V lost 7 bases, J lost 1 base, and 17 bases lay in between. The CDR3 length is 14 residues. Germline CDR1 and CDR2: SQVTM and ANQGSEA. CDR3 DNA: TGCAGCGCCTCTGCGGGGGCTGATTCCTACGAGCAGTACTTC. Protein product: CSASAGADSYEQYF.

This clone was seen just once. The chain uses TRBV13 and TRBJ1-6; 10 positions agree with TRBD1. The CDR3 is 17 residues long. Trimming cost V 2 bases and J 9 bases; bases outside gene matches: 10. CDR1 and CDR2 from the germline V gene are PRHDT and FYEKMQ (reference sequence). CDR3 loop: CASSLSRDRGLLSPLHF. The CDR3, as DNA: TGTGCCAGCAGCTTATCCCGGGACAGGGGTCTGCTTTCACCCCTCCACTTT. Filled out from reference TRBV13 and TRBJ1-6, the complete variable domain reads AAGVIQSPRHLIKEKRETATLKCYPIPRHDTVYWYQQGPGQDPQFLISFYEKMQSDKGSIPDRFSAQQFSDYHSELNMSSLELGDSALYFCASSLSRDRGLLSPLHFGNGTRLTVT.

This rearrangement joins TRBV29-1 to TRBJ2-3; 7 bases agree with TRBD1. The J call could be wrong; TRBJ1-5 is a better fit for the DNA end. This CDR3 spans 16 amino acids. CDR1 and CDR2 (germline): SQVTM, ANQGSEA. DNA of the CDR3: TGCAGCGTAATCCCCAGGGGGGGAGGGGGCACAGATACGCAGCATTTT. This gives the protein CSVIPRGGGGTDTQHF.

The rearrangement uses TRBV27 and TRBJ1-4, with D tentatively TRBD1 (6 bases). The V and J ends lost 2 bases and 3 bases respectively, with 7 bases between them. The V gene's germline CDR1 is MNHEY and CDR2 SMNVEV (reference sequence). This CDR3 has 14 residues. CDR3 DNA: TGTGCCAGCAGTTTACAGGGGTCTAATGAAAAACTGTTTTTT. It translates to CASSLQGSNEKLFF.

The chain is built from TRBV18 and TRBJ1-3, with a weak D call TRBD1 (5 bases). The CDR3 is 17 amino acids. Trimming stripped 2 bases from V and 0 bases from J, with 14 bases between. Germline V gives CDR1 KGHSH, CDR2 LQKENI. CDR3 region: CASSPSVGRDSGNTIYF. For the CDR3, the DNA is TGTGCCAGCTCACCAAGTGTGGGCAGGGACTCTGGAAACACCATATATTTT.

This chain connects TRBV9 to TRBJ2-3; D is ambiguous. CDR1 is SGDLS and CDR2 is YYNGEE in the germline V gene. Trimming removed 1 base from V and 2 bases from J, with 8 bases in between. This CDR3 has 14 residues. Written as DNA, the CDR3 is TGTGCCAGCAGCGTAACCCTCTCCACAGATACGCAGTATTTT. It translates to CASSVTLSTDTQYF.

This clone was seen only once. V gene TRBV10-3 combines with J gene TRBJ2-3; 11 bases align to TRBD2. Trimming cost V 7 bases and J 5 bases; bases outside gene matches: 2. Looked up from germline, CDR1 is ENHRY and CDR2 is SYGVKD. This CDR3 region has 13 residues. As DNA, the CDR3 is TGTGCCATCAATCTAGCGGGAGGAGATACGCAGTATTTT. It translates to CAINLAGGDTQYF.

CDR3 DNA: TGTGCCAGCTCAGTCGAAGGGGGCAGACCTACAGATACGCAGTATTTT. Protein product: CASSVEGGRPTDTQYF. The chain is built from TRBV18 and TRBJ2-3; 7 bases are shared with TRBD1. CDR3 length equals 16 residues. With V trimmed by 5 bases and J by 3 bases, 11 bases remained unmatched. Germline CDR1 reads KGHSH; CDR2 reads LQKENI.

The rearrangement uses TRBV28 and TRBJ1-2; no clear D gene. Germline CDR1 and CDR2: MDHEN and SYDVKM. The CDR3 contains 11 residues. V was trimmed by 3 bases and J by 5 bases, leaving 4 bases between them. CDR3 nucleotide sequence: TGTGCCAGCAGTTTGAGTTATGGCTACACCTTC. This sequence encodes CASSLSYGYTF.

In this sample, this clone turned up once. The V gene is TRBV25-1, the J gene TRBJ2-7, with TRBD2 matching 9 bases. V shed 5 bases, J shed 7 bases, and the junction held 18 bases outside the gene matches. Germline V gene sequence: CDR1 MGHDK, CDR2 SYGVNS. The CDR3 totals 17 residues. The CDR3 region is CASSPLSPSGIYIEQYF. In DNA form, the CDR3 reads TGTGCCAGCAGTCCCCTATCACCTAGCGGGATTTATATAGAGCAGTACTTC.

The V and J genes are TRBV5-4 and TRBJ2-1, with 12 bases aligning to TRBD2. This CDR3 has 15 residues. The junction had 6 bases not matched to a gene; V was cut back by 4 bases and J by 7 bases. Germline-derived CDR1 and CDR2 are SGHNT and YYREEE (reference sequence). The CDR3 nucleotides are TGTGCCAGCAGCCAGACTAGCGGGAGTAGTAATGAGCAGTTCTTC. This translates into CASSQTSGSSNEQFF.

The rearrangement links TRBV23-1 to TRBJ2-5; TRBD2 is a possible D gene (5 bases). TRBV23-1 is classed as an ORF, of uncertain function. This CDR3 region has 15 residues. Between the trimmed V and J ends, which lost 0 bases and 5 bases, there was a span of 13 bases. The CDR3 coding sequence is TGCGCCAGCAGTCAATCGAGGGATCGGTTGGAGACCCAGTACTTC. Translating it yields CASSQSRDRLETQYF.